Only one count was recorded for the clone carrying this T cell receptor beta chain. This specimen belongs to a study of blood T cell repertoires in COVID-19. Study-level information: PBMCs, B-cell-depleted T cells, or T cells were the source of the cDNA or gDNA that made up the material.

Repertoires were generated with immunoSEQ multiplex PCR, while TCRdb's copy carries only in-frame clones and drops some. Among 360,000 or so clones listed, roughly four fifths were seen once. Allocation to cohorts depended on clinical history reported by the participants. Donors in Cohort 3 counted as recovered after two negative PCRs, clearance, or symptom resolution. The CDR3 runs 14 residues. Looked up from germline, CDR1 is MNHEY and CDR2 is SMNVEV (reference sequence). Trimming cost V 3 bases and J 2 bases, with 10 bases left between them. The sequence was obtained from a woman aged 45-65 years who had recovered from COVID-19. The rearrangement uses TRBV27 and TRBJ1-2; D is perhaps TRBD1 (5 bases). The sample consisted of PBMCs or T cells enriched from blood (not recorded which). CDR3 coding DNA: TGTGCCAGCAGTTTGGGAGGGGAAAACTATGGCTACACCTTC. This codes for CASSLGGENYGYTF.